The entry below describes one T cell receptor beta chain. Its antigen remains undetermined. No base quality values were provided; no much bigger clone lies one nucleotide off. This sample was taken from a study of T cell repertoires in cytomegalovirus infection (dated by TCRdb to the late 2010s). About the investigation overall: Because public TCR beta signatures pointed to carriage of CMV infection together with the matching HLA type, the HLA type of each donor mattered for the analysis.

The paper's findings and limits, for the study overall: Cumulative frequency of public TCR beta family members discriminated carriers of CMV infection plus the relevant HLA type in this cohort and an independent approximately 340-donor cohort. The ex vivo response was dominated by HLA-C-restricted CMV-specific TCR beta clonotypes, which also provided the single most frequent clonotype in two of eight donors.

The germline V end is reduced by 0 bases and the J end by 2 bases; junction bases left unmatched: 2. Including cysteine and phenylalanine, the CDR3 has 15 amino acids. The sequence is cut down to CDR3 DNA, 45 bases in frame from base 1. From a lookup of the germline V gene (reference sequence), CDR1 and CDR2 are MNHNY and SVGAGI. Sequencing was carried out with an Illumina HiSeq 1500. TCRdb's own reprocessing of the public reads used fastp at Q25 and MiXCR and kept productive beta chains. Entries that share a CDR3 protein sequence are merged under the most common genes and DNA. The sample table contains some 220,000 distinct CDR3 sequences; only one count was recorded for over 9% of them. Under 2% of the sample is in the top ten clones.

The V gene is TRBV6-6 and the J gene is TRBJ2-7, with 9 bases matching TRBD1. The source of this sequence is a human donor in good health (CMV status not recorded). Some clones in this sample may be carry-over from other donors' samples. The sample consisted of PBMCs. The DNA sequence reads TGTGCCAGCAGTTACTCGAGGGACAGGGCCTACGAGCAGTACTTC. Translated, this is CASSYSRDRAYEQYF.